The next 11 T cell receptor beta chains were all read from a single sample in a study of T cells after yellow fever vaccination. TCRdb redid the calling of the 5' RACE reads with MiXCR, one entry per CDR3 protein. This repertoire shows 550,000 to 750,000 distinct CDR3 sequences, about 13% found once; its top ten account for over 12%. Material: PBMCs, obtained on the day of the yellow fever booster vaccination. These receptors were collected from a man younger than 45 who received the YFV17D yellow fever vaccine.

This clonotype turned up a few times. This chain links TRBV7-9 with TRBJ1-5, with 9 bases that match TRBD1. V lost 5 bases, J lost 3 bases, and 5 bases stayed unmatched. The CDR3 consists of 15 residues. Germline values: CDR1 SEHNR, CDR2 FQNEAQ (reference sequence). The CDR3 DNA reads TGTGCCAGCAGCCCCGGGACAGGGATCAATCAGCCCCAGCATTTT. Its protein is CASSPGTGINQPQHF. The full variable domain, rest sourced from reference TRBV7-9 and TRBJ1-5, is DTGVSQNPRHKITKRGQNVTFRCDPISEHNRLYWYRQTLGQGPEFLTYFQNEAQLEKSRLLSDRFSAERPKGSFSTLEIQRTEQGDSAMYLCASSPGTGINQPQHFGDGTRLSIL.

The CDR3 DNA is TGTGCCAGCAGCCCCCCGACAGGGGAGAGTTCACCCCTCCACTTT. Protein sequence: CASSPPTGESSPLHF. V and J are TRBV7-9 and TRBJ1-6; TRBD1 agrees at 8 bases. Trimming removed 5 bases from V and 9 bases from J; junction bases left unmatched: 9. Germline CDR1 and CDR2: SEHNR and FQNEAQ (reference sequence). This CDR3 has 15 residues.

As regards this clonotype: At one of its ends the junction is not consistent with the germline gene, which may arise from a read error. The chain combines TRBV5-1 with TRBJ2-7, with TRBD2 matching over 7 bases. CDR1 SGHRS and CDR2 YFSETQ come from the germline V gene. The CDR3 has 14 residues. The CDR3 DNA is TGCGCCTGCAGCTTGGACGCGGGGAGGGACGAGCAGTACTTC. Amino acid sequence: CACSLDAGRDEQYF.

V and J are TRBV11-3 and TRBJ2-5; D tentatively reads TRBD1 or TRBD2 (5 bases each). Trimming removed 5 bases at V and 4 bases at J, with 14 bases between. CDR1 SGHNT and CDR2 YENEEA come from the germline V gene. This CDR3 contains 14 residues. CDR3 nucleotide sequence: TGTGCCAGCAGCCAGGTTGGGGGATCAGAGACCCAGTACTTC. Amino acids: CASSQVGGSETQYF.

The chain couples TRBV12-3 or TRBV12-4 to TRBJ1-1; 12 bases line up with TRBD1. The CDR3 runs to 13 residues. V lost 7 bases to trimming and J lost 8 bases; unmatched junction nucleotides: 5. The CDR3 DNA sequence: TGTGCCAGCATCGGGACAGGGGGCGTGGAAGCTTTCTTT. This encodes CASIGTGGVEAFF.

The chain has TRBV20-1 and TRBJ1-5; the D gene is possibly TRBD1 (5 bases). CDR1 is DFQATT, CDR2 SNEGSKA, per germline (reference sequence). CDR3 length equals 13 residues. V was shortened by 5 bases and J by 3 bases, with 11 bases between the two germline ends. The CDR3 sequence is CSAWGLNNQPQHF. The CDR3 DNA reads TGCAGTGCTTGGGGACTGAACAATCAGCCCCAGCATTTT.

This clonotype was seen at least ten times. CDR3 loop: CASSYSIQMKRNEQYF. The CDR3 region has the DNA TGTGCCAGCAGTTACTCGATCCAAATGAAGAGGAACGAGCAGTACTTC. J is TRBJ2-7 and V is TRBV6-5; D unresolved. Germline V gene lookup returns CDR1 MNHEY and CDR2 SVGAGI. The CDR3 runs to 16 residues. V shed 0 bases and J shed 5 bases, with 17 bases lying between them.

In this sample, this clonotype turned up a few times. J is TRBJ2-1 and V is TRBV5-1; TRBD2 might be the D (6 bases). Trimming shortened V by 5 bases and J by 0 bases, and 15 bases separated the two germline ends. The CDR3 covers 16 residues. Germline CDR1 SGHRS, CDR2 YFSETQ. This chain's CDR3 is CASSQGLMSSYNEQFF. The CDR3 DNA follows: TGCGCCAGCAGTCAGGGACTTATGAGCTCCTACAATGAGCAGTTCTTC.

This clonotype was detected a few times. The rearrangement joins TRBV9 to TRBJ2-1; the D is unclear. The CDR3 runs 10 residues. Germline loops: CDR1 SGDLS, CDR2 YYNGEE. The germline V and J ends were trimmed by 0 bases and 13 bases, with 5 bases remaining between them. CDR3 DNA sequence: TGTGCCAGCAGCGTAGCTTACCAGTTCTTC. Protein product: CASSVAYQFF.

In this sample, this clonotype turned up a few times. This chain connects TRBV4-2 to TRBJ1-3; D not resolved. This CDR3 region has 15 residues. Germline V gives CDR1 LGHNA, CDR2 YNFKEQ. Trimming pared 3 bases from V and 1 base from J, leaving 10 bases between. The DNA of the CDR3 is TGTGCCAGCAGCCAGGGGAGGACGTCTGGAAACACCATATATTTT. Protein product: CASSQGRTSGNTIYF.

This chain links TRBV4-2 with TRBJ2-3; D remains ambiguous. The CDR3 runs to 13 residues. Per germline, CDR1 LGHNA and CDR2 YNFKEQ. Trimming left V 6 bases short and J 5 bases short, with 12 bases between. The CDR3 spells CASRDLSKDTQYF. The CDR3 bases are TGTGCCAGCAGGGATCTGAGTAAAGATACGCAGTATTTT.